A single sample is the source of the 30 T cell receptor beta chains below, sequenced in a study of T cell responses to AZD1222 COVID-19 vaccine. Produced via immunoSEQ multiplex PCR; TCRdb's table is partial and in-frame only. The sample contains 250,000 to 300,000 clones, around 93% of which appear only once. The specimen was peripheral blood, collected 28 days after the second AZD1222 dose. The source is an adult who received the AZD1222 COVID-19 vaccine.

The V call is TRBV6-2 or TRBV6-3, the J call TRBJ1-5; unclear D gene. Germline V gene lookup returns CDR1 MNHEY and CDR2 SVGEGT. The length of the CDR3 is 14 residues. V was shortened by 0 bases and J by 5 bases, with 8 bases between the two germline ends. CDR3 coding DNA: TGTGCCAGCAGTTACTCCAACACTGATCAGCCCCAGCATTTT. It translates to CASSYSNTDQPQHF.

This chain connects TRBV2 to TRBJ2-5; D unresolved. This CDR3 is 13 amino acids long. Germline V CDR1 and CDR2: SNHLY, FYNNEI. Trimming cost V 7 bases and J 1 base, with 10 bases left between them. The CDR3 here is CASNRDIQETQYF. In DNA form, the CDR3 reads TGTGCCAGCAATAGAGACATCCAAGAGACCCAGTACTTC.

J is TRBJ2-4 and V is TRBV15; either TRBD1 or TRBD2 may supply D (5 bases each). V shed 0 bases and J shed 6 bases, with 12 bases lying between them. The CDR3 runs 15 residues. The germline V gene encodes CDR1 LNHNV and CDR2 YYDKDF (reference sequence). CDR3 residues: CATSRDQGRGNIQYF. CDR3 bases: TGTGCCACCAGCAGAGATCAGGGACGTGGAAACATTCAGTACTTC. Full variable domain (missing parts from reference TRBV15 and TRBJ2-4): DAMVIQNPRYQVTQFGKPVTLSCSQTLNHNVMYWYQQKSSQAPKLLFHYYDKDFNNEADTPDNFQSRRPNTSFCFLDIRSPGLGDTAMYLCATSRDQGRGNIQYFGAGTRLSVL.

This chain uses TRBV19 with TRBJ2-3, with TRBD2 matching over 13 bases. Germline V gene data show CDR1 as LNHDA and CDR2 as SQIVND (reference sequence). Unmatched junction bases numbered 11, after V lost 7 bases and J lost 4 bases. This CDR3 has 17 residues. CDR3 amino acids: CASNPTGTSGASDTQYF. The CDR3 coding sequence is TGTGCCAGTAATCCGACCGGGACTAGCGGGGCCTCAGATACGCAGTATTTT.

The chain carries TRBV10-3 and TRBJ1-1; 8 bases are shared with TRBD1. The CDR3 covers 17 residues. In germline, CDR1 is ENHRY, CDR2 SYGVKD. Unmatched junction bases numbered 10, after V lost 3 bases and J lost 1 base. The CDR3 nucleotides read TGTGCCATCAGTGACAGCCCCGGGACAGGAAGGAACACTGAAGCTTTCTTT. Its protein is CAISDSPGTGRNTEAFF.

This sequence joins TRBV6-5 and TRBJ1-5; D unclear. The ends were cut back, 8 bases at V and 2 bases at J, with 13 bases in the middle. CDR3 length: 14 amino acids. Germline V gene data show CDR1 as MNHEY and CDR2 as SVGAGI. The CDR3 DNA is TGTGCCAGCTCCCAGTGGGTGGGCAATCAGCCCCAGCATTTT. Translated: CASSQWVGNQPQHF.

This chain connects TRBV19 to TRBJ1-2; TRBD1 agrees at 10 bases. This CDR3 has 17 amino acids. Germline loops: CDR1 LNHDA, CDR2 SQIVND (reference sequence). V gave up 1 base and J gave up 2 bases; unmatched junction bases: 7. CDR3 residues: CASSIVLRDRGNYGYTF. DNA for the CDR3: TGTGCCAGTAGTATAGTCCTCCGGGACAGGGGCAACTATGGCTACACCTTC.

The rearrangement links TRBV27 to TRBJ2-7, with D perhaps assigned TRBD1 or TRBD2 (6 bases each). Trimming shortened V by 6 bases and J by 4 bases, and 10 bases separated the two germline ends. The germline V gene encodes CDR1 MNHEY and CDR2 SMNVEV (reference sequence). This CDR3 spans 12 amino acids. CDR3: CASSIGGYEQYF. The CDR3 nucleotides read TGTGCCAGCAGCATAGGGGGGTACGAGCAGTACTTC.

The chain couples TRBV12-1 to TRBJ1-2. TRBV12-1 is a listed pseudogene. The CDR3 runs 17 residues. The CDR3 loop is CASSLPGSMGSNYGYTF. The DNA for the CDR3 is TGTGCCAGCAGCCTCCCCGGAAGCATGGGATCTAACTATGGCTACACCTTC.

V and J are TRBV6-2 or TRBV6-3 and TRBJ2-3; D is perhaps TRBD1 or TRBD2 (6 bases each). From germline, CDR1 is MNHEY and CDR2 SVGEGT. V was cut by 3 bases and J by 3 bases, with 13 bases left in between. CDR3 length: 15 amino acids. The chain's CDR3 is CASSYSTGATDTQYF. The CDR3 bases are TGTGCCAGCAGTTATAGCACGGGGGCAACAGATACGCAGTATTTT.

The chain has TRBV28 and TRBJ2-1, with 7 positions matching TRBD1. V trimming: 2 bases; J trimming: 11 bases; junction bases outside the gene matches: 3. CDR3 length: 12 residues. Germline lookup yields CDR1 MDHEN and CDR2 SYDVKM. CDR3 loop: CASSLLGGQQFF. CDR3 bases: TGTGCCAGCAGTTTACTAGGGGGCCAGCAGTTCTTC. The full variable domain, in which reference TRBV28 and TRBJ2-1 provide the parts outside the CDR3, is DVKVTQSSRYLVKRTGEKVFLECVQDMDHENMFWYRQDPGLGLRLIYFSYDVKMKEKGDIPEGYSVSREKKERFSLILESASTNQTSMYLCASSLLGGQQFFGPGTRLTVL.

The chain couples TRBV5-1 to TRBJ1-4; the match to TRBD1 covers 7 bases. Trimming cost V 3 bases and J 4 bases; bases outside gene matches: 15. This CDR3 spans 18 amino acids. Germline-derived CDR1 and CDR2 are SGHRS and YFSETQ. CDR3 amino acids: CASSSNFERDRDNEKLFF. The CDR3 coding sequence is TGCGCCAGCAGCTCGAATTTTGAGAGGGACAGAGATAATGAAAAACTGTTTTTT.

The rearrangement links TRBV28 to TRBJ1-5; 7 nucleotides line up with TRBD1. With 6 bases clipped from V and 1 base from J, the junction kept 6 bases outside the gene matches. The CDR3 has 15 amino acids. Germline CDR1 and CDR2: MDHEN and SYDVKM. CDR3 in amino acids: CASSRPTGSNQPQHF. The CDR3 nucleotides read TGTGCCAGCAGCCGCCCGACAGGGAGCAATCAGCCCCAGCATTTT.

This clone was seen once. The chain links TRBV7-9 to TRBJ2-1; 7 bases fit TRBD2. The CDR3 loop spans 14 amino acids. V lost 5 bases, J lost 4 bases, and 5 bases stayed unmatched. The germline gives CDR1 SEHNR, CDR2 FQNEAQ (reference sequence). The chain's CDR3 is CASSRREGYNEQFF. CDR3 DNA: TGTGCCAGCAGCCGAAGGGAGGGGTACAATGAGCAGTTCTTC.

The V gene is TRBV5-1, the J gene TRBJ1-4; D may be TRBD1 (6 bases). Trimming removed 3 bases at V and 5 bases at J, with 8 bases between. The CDR3 sequence is 13 residues long. The germline CDR1 and CDR2 sequences are SGHRS and YFSETQ. The CDR3: CASSSGQNEKLFF. DNA for the CDR3: TGCGCCAGCAGCTCAGGACAGAATGAAAAACTGTTTTTT.

The rearrangement joins TRBV6-5 to TRBJ2-7; 8 bases match TRBD1. Germline V gene data show CDR1 as MNHEY and CDR2 as SVGAGI. V dropped 6 bases and J dropped 1; count of bases not matched to a gene: 8. This CDR3 contains 15 residues. The CDR3 bases are TGTGCCAGCAGAACTAAGTGGACAGGGTCCTACGAGCAGTACTTC. Protein sequence: CASRTKWTGSYEQYF.

This clone was seen a handful of times. This sequence joins TRBV5-1 and TRBJ1-2; D possibly corresponds to TRBD1 (5 bases). The CDR3 contains 15 residues. Germline V gene data show CDR1 as SGHRS and CDR2 as YFSETQ. V dropped 4 bases and J dropped 3 bases, with 16 bases sitting between them. CDR3 DNA: TGCGCCAGCAGCGAGGCCGGGGGGATGGACTATGGCTACACCTTC. This gives the protein CASSEAGGMDYGYTF.

V gene TRBV28 combines with J gene TRBJ1-6, with 10 bases matching TRBD1. The CDR3 contains 14 residues. Looked up from germline, CDR1 is MDHEN and CDR2 is SYDVKM. J was trimmed by 11 bases and V by 5 bases; bases with no gene match: 6. The CDR3 region is CASSGGQGRTPLHF. DNA for the CDR3: TGTGCCAGCAGTGGGGGACAGGGGAGGACACCCCTCCACTTT.

This rearrangement joins TRBV7-9 to TRBJ1-4; 7 positions match TRBD1. Germline CDR1 and CDR2: SEHNR and FQNEAQ (reference sequence). The CDR3 runs to 15 residues. Trimming cost V 5 bases and J 7 bases; bases outside gene matches: 10. CDR3 sequence (DNA): TGTGCCAGCAGCATCAGGGGGGCCGGTGCTGAAAAACTGTTTTTT. It specifies CASSIRGAGAEKLFF.

The V call is TRBV25-1, the J call TRBJ2-7; 7 bases agree with TRBD1. Trimming at V came to 3 bases and at J to 2 bases, leaving 4 bases not matched to a gene. Germline V gene sequence: CDR1 MGHDK, CDR2 SYGVNS. The CDR3 loop spans 14 amino acids. The CDR3 here is CASSEGQGAYEQYF. In DNA form, the CDR3 reads TGTGCCAGCAGTGAGGGGCAGGGGGCCTACGAGCAGTACTTC.

The chain has TRBV2 and TRBJ2-5; the D gene is possibly TRBD2 (5 bases). Looked up from germline, CDR1 is SNHLY and CDR2 is FYNNEI. With 3 bases removed from V and 3 bases from J, the gap between germline ends came to 14 bases. The CDR3 is 15 amino acids. The DNA for the CDR3 is TGTGCCAGCAGTGATACGGCCGGGGTGGAAGAGACCCAGTACTTC. Translation: CASSDTAGVEETQYF.

V and J are TRBV6-5 and TRBJ1-1; 7 bases are shared with TRBD1. J was trimmed by 6 bases and V by 5 bases; bases with no gene match: 9. The germline gives CDR1 MNHEY, CDR2 SVGAGI. This CDR3 contains 14 residues. In DNA, the CDR3 is TGTGCCAGCAGTCCTCGACAGGGTAACGCTGAAGCTTTCTTT. Translated: CASSPRQGNAEAFF.

The V gene is TRBV7-9, the J gene TRBJ1-4, with 7 bases aligning to TRBD1. The length of the CDR3 is 14 residues. CDR1 and CDR2 (germline): SEHNR, FQNEAQ (reference sequence). The V segment lost 7 bases and the J segment 8 bases; nucleotides outside the gene matches: 10. The CDR3, as DNA: TGTGCCAGCACCCAGGGGGAACTGCCCGAAAAACTGTTTTTT. Its translation is CASTQGELPEKLFF.

The chain carries TRBV18 and TRBJ2-7; tentative D call: TRBD1 (7 bases). Trimming removed 5 bases at V and 2 bases at J, with 16 bases between. Per the germline V gene, CDR1 is KGHSH and CDR2 is LQKENI. The CDR3 runs 15 residues. The DNA for the CDR3 is TGTGCCAGCTCATTAGGCGGGACAGAGACCTACGAGCAGTACTTC. This translates into CASSLGGTETYEQYF.

V usage is TRBV3-1 (or the pseudogene TRBV3-2) and J usage is TRBJ1-2, with D possibly TRBD1 on 5 matching bases. This CDR3 comprises 13 residues. Trimming removed 4 bases at V and 5 bases at J, with 11 bases between. Per germline, CDR1 LGHDT and CDR2 YNNKEL (reference sequence). The CDR3 DNA reads TGTGCCAGCAGCCCCGGGACCCTTTATGGCTACACCTTC. As protein: CASSPGTLYGYTF.

This chain links TRBV7-3 with TRBJ2-1; 12 bases are a match to TRBD2. This CDR3 comprises 15 residues. The ends lost 5 bases at V and 9 bases at J; junction bases unmatched: 8. Per germline, CDR1 SGHTA and CDR2 FQGTGA. CDR3 sequence: CASSRGTSGSSEQFF. CDR3 DNA: TGTGCCAGCAGCCGAGGGACTAGCGGGTCTAGTGAGCAGTTCTTC.

The J gene is TRBJ2-3, the V gene TRBV4-2; D is undetermined. The CDR3 length is 12 residues. The germline CDR1 and CDR2 sequences are LGHNA and YNFKEQ. Trimming stripped 0 bases from V and 6 bases from J, with 4 bases between. The CDR3 DNA is TGTGCCAGCAGCCAAGACAGGGATACGCAGTATTTT. Translation: CASSQDRDTQYF.

The chain carries TRBV3-1 (or the pseudogene TRBV3-2) and TRBJ2-1; maybe TRBD2 (5 bases). The CDR3 has 14 residues. Trimming removed 3 bases from V and 5 bases from J, with 11 bases in between. The germline gives CDR1 LGHDT, CDR2 YNNKEL (reference sequence). The CDR3 coding sequence is TGTGCCAGCAGCCAGGAGGACTGGCACAATGAGCAGTTCTTC. It translates to CASSQEDWHNEQFF.

The chain has TRBV7-2 and TRBJ2-3; 14 nucleotides agree with TRBD2. The CDR3 totals 17 residues. CDR1 is SGHTA, CDR2 FQGNSA, per germline. Germline trimming cut 8 bases from V and 5 bases from J; bases unmatched to any gene: 12. Here the CDR3 DNA reads TGTGCCAGCGAGGGACTAGCGGGAGTCCGGCGGATAGATACGCAGTATTTT. This codes for CASEGLAGVRRIDTQYF.

The DNA of the CDR3 is TGTGCCAGCAGTTTATGGGACTTCACAGATACGCAGTATTTT. Protein sequence: CASSLWDFTDTQYF. The chain is built from TRBV28 and TRBJ2-3; D possibly corresponds to TRBD2 (5 bases). CDR1 and CDR2 (germline): MDHEN, SYDVKM. The length of the CDR3 is 14 residues. V lost 0 bases, J lost 2 bases, and 6 bases lay in between. Full variable domain (missing parts from reference TRBV28 and TRBJ2-3): DVKVTQSSRYLVKRTGEKVFLECVQDMDHENMFWYRQDPGLGLRLIYFSYDVKMKEKGDIPEGYSVSREKKERFSLILESASTNQTSMYLCASSLWDFTDTQYFGPGTRLTVL.